The rows below give T cell receptor beta chains drawn from one sample of a study of OX40 agonist ivuxolimab in advanced cancers. Sequenced by immunoSEQ multiplex PCR; TCRdb stores in-frame clones only, minus some. This sample has tens of thousands of clones; 91% occur once, and the top ten carry 14% to 15%. Specimen: CD4+ or CD8+ T cells sorted from blood, collected in a trial of the OX40 agonist ivuxolimab. These receptors were taken from an adult with an advanced solid tumor such as melanoma, head and neck, liver or kidney cancer. Each CDR3 is given with its conserved first and last residue. A D gene is named only where the DNA matches it firmly. Some rows have no size entry. The others give once, few or many, or a class for an expanded clone.

D gene	V gene	J gene	clone size	CDR3 protein	CDR3 DNA
.	TRBV19	TRBJ1-6	.	CASSFGTDYSPLHF	TGTGCCAGTAGTTTCGGGACGGACTATTCACCCCTCCACTTT
.	TRBV9	TRBJ1-3	once	CASSVVADSGNTIYF	TGTGCCAGCAGCGTAGTCGCGGACTCTGGAAACACCATATATTTT
.	TRBV9	TRBJ1-2	.	CASSVARGTTNYGYTF	TGTGCCAGCAGCGTAGCTAGGGGAACTACTAACTATGGCTACACCTTC
.	TRBV11-3	TRBJ2-5	.	CASSLDQVRDAQYF	TGTGCCAGCAGCTTAGATCAGGTGCGGGATGCCCAGTACTTC
TRBD1	TRBV7-9	TRBJ1-2	.	CASSLAVQGGGGYYGYTF	TGTGCCAGCAGCTTAGCGGTACAGGGGGGAGGAGGCTACTATGGCTACACCTTC
TRBD1	TRBV19	TRBJ2-3	.	CASNGQGGWDTQYF	TGTGCCAGTAACGGACAGGGAGGTTGGGATACGCAGTATTTT
TRBD2	TRBV4-2	TRBJ2-7	.	CASSQKGLAGVHEQYF	TGTGCCAGCAGCCAGAAAGGACTAGCGGGAGTCCACGAGCAGTACTTC
.	TRBV2	TRBJ1-5	.	CASSEEEEDSWFHQPQHF	TGTGCCAGCAGTGAAGAAGAGGAAGACAGCTGGTTTCATCAGCCCCAGCATTTT
.	TRBV16	TRBJ2-1	.	CASSQSVRGNLPGQFF	TGTGCCAGCAGCCAATCGGTCAGGGGCAACCTCCCCGGACAGTTCTTC
TRBD1	TRBV28	TRBJ1-2	many	CASSLSGQGPYYGYTF	TGTGCCAGCAGTTTATCGGGACAGGGGCCCTACTATGGCTACACCTTC
TRBD1	TRBV11-3	TRBJ2-7	.	CASSPRTGTGDISYEQYF	TGTGCCAGCAGCCCCCGCACCGGGACAGGGGACATCTCCTACGAGCAGTACTTC
.	TRBV6-1	TRBJ2-5	few	CASRARGGMGETQYF	TGTGCCAGCAGAGCCAGGGGGGGTATGGGAGAGACCCAGTACTTC
.	TRBV5-6	TRBJ2-2	.	CASSFQREGGTGELFF	TGTGCCAGCAGCTTCCAGCGGGAAGGGGGCACCGGGGAGCTGTTTTTT
.	TRBV19	TRBJ2-1	once	CASSIRGEDEQFF	TGTGCCAGTAGTATCCGAGGGGAAGATGAGCAGTTCTTC
.	TRBV4-3	TRBJ2-7	.	CASSQDGDPNDEQYF	TGCGCCAGCAGCCAAGATGGGGACCCAAACGACGAGCAGTACTTC
TRBD2	TRBV2	TRBJ2-7	.	CASSGTSGTEQYF	TGTGCCAGCAGTGGGACTAGCGGGACCGAGCAGTACTTC
.	TRBV11-2	TRBJ2-5	.	CASTGWGHRETQYF	TGTGCCAGTACCGGGTGGGGGCACCGGGAGACCCAGTACTTC
.	TRBV5-6	TRBJ1-3	.	CASSQDHTIYF	TGTGCCAGCAGCCAGGATCACACCATATATTTT
.	TRBV7-9	TRBJ2-7	.	CASRMTGTYEQYF	TGTGCCAGCAGGATGACAGGTACCTACGAGCAGTACTTC
.	TRBV28	TRBJ1-2	.	CASSFRGLNYGYTF	TGTGCCAGCAGTTTCCGGGGGCTTAACTATGGCTACACCTTC
.	TRBV15	TRBJ1-5	.	CATSRVGGGNSQPQHF	TGTGCCACCAGCAGAGTGGGGGGCGGAAATTCTCAGCCCCAGCATTTT
.	TRBV6-5	TRBJ2-2	.	CASRRGGSNTGELFF	TGTGCCAGCAGGAGGGGCGGATCAAACACCGGGGAGCTGTTTTTT
TRBD1	TRBV6-6	TRBJ2-1	.	CASSETGTGNEQFF	TGTGCCAGCAGCGAGACCGGGACAGGCAATGAGCAGTTCTTC
TRBD2	TRBV27	TRBJ2-7	.	CASRGGDSYEQYF	TGTGCCAGCCGCGGGGGAGACTCCTACGAGCAGTACTTC
TRBD2	TRBV4-3	TRBJ2-2	.	CASSLTRTSGLGTGELFF	TGCGCCAGCAGCCTCACTCGTACTAGCGGGTTGGGCACCGGGGAGCTGTTTTTT
.	TRBV15	TRBJ2-3	.	CATSRDRLNSDTQYF	TGTGCCACCAGCAGAGACCGACTTAATTCAGATACGCAGTATTTT
TRBD1	TRBV7-9	TRBJ2-7	.	CASSSLTGYEQYF	TGTGCCAGCAGCTCGCTGACAGGGTACGAGCAGTACTTC
TRBD1	TRBV7-2	TRBJ1-5	.	CASSVTGGSGQPQHF	TGTGCCAGCAGCGTTACAGGGGGCTCGGGGCAGCCCCAGCATTTT
TRBD1	TRBV19	TRBJ2-7	.	CASSTRDRDEQYF	TGTGCCAGTAGCACCCGGGACAGGGACGAGCAGTACTTC
.	TRBV6-4	TRBJ1-4	.	CASRVPSGTANEKLFF	TGTGCCAGCAGAGTCCCCAGCGGGACGGCTAATGAAAAACTGTTTTTT
TRBD2	TRBV4-2	TRBJ2-2	.	CASSQLQLAGDSQNTGELFF	TGTGCCAGCAGCCAACTCCAACTAGCGGGAGATTCACAGAACACCGGGGAGCTGTTTTTT
.	TRBV13	TRBJ2-5	.	CASSEDGETQYF	TGTGCCAGCAGCGAGGACGGAGAGACCCAGTACTTC
TRBD2	TRBV28	TRBJ2-5	.	CASSFTSGVQETQYF	TGTGCCAGCAGCTTTACTAGCGGAGTTCAAGAGACCCAGTACTTC
TRBD2	TRBV13	TRBJ2-1	.	CASSFRRLAGLYNEQFF	TGTGCCAGCAGCTTCCGCAGACTAGCGGGTCTTTACAATGAGCAGTTCTTC
.	TRBV6-1	TRBJ2-5	many	CASMGDSGSGGTQYF	TGTGCCAGCATGGGCGACTCAGGGTCCGGGGGGACCCAGTACTTC
.	TRBV7-8	TRBJ1-4	.	CASSLVGVDLFF	TGTGCCAGCAGCTTAGTAGGGGTCGATCTGTTTTTT
TRBD2	TRBV7-8	TRBJ2-7	.	CASSLGGGSEQYF	TGTGCCAGCAGCTTAGGGGGGGGATCCGAGCAGTACTTC
TRBD1	TRBV7-2	TRBJ1-2	.	CASSIPLRQGIKHYGYTF	TGTGCCAGCAGCATACCCCTCAGACAGGGGATAAAACACTATGGCTACACCTTC
TRBD1	TRBV6-6	TRBJ2-7	.	CASTGGWPYEQYF	TGTGCCAGCACAGGGGGTTGGCCCTACGAGCAGTACTTC
.	TRBV27	TRBJ2-7	.	CASSFGGEANEQYF	TGTGCCAGCAGTTTCGGAGGGGAGGCTAACGAGCAGTACTTC
.	TRBV28	TRBJ2-7	.	CASSGGQLTSYEQYF	TGTGCCAGCAGTGGGGGACAACTTACCTCCTACGAGCAGTACTTC
.	TRBV11-2	TRBJ2-5	.	CASSLGSLNQETQYF	TGTGCCAGCAGCCTAGGGAGCCTCAACCAAGAGACCCAGTACTTC
TRBD1	TRBV4-1	TRBJ2-3	.	CASSHATGGSDTQYF	TGCGCCAGCAGCCACGCGACAGGGGGCTCAGATACGCAGTATTTT
.	TRBV2	TRBJ2-7	.	CASSERAASREQYF	TGTGCCAGCAGTGAAAGGGCCGCTTCGCGCGAGCAGTACTTC
TRBD1	TRBV2	TRBJ1-2	few	CASSEDRGPDGYTF	TGTGCCAGCAGTGAAGACAGGGGGCCCGATGGCTACACCTTC
.	TRBV6-5	TRBJ1-4	.	CASSYQGTRSNEKLFF	TGTGCCAGCAGTTACCAGGGGACAAGGTCTAATGAAAAACTGTTTTTT
.	TRBV29-1	TRBJ2-7	once	CSVEVRGYEQYF	TGCAGCGTTGAAGTCCGGGGTTACGAGCAGTACTTC
.	TRBV11-2	TRBJ2-5	.	CASSPPLGGSTETQYF	TGTGCCAGCAGCCCACCCCTCGGGGGAAGTACCGAGACCCAGTACTTC
TRBD2	TRBV16	TRBJ2-7	.	CASSPSGTGSYEQYF	TGTGCCAGCAGCCCTAGCGGGACGGGCTCCTACGAGCAGTACTTC
.	TRBV19	TRBJ1-6	.	CASSIETGGSPLHF	TGTGCCAGTAGTATAGAAACAGGAGGTTCACCCCTCCACTTT
TRBD1	TRBV7-9	TRBJ2-6	.	CASSRPGQGATGANVLTF	TGTGCCAGCAGCCGGCCGGGACAGGGGGCTACTGGGGCCAACGTCCTGACTTTC
.	TRBV7-9	TRBJ2-1	.	CASRTGSSYNEQFF	TGTGCCAGCAGAACAGGGAGCTCCTACAATGAGCAGTTCTTC
.	TRBV10-3	TRBJ2-1	.	CAISSAENPDEQFF	TGTGCCATCAGTTCGGCCGAAAATCCGGATGAGCAGTTCTTC
.	TRBV18	TRBJ2-2	.	CASSPGSTGPTGELFF	TGTGCCAGCTCACCAGGGTCGACGGGACCTACCGGGGAGCTGTTTTTT
.	TRBV4-3	TRBJ1-1	.	CASSQDPTGSTEAFF	TGCGCCAGCAGCCAAGATCCCACGGGTAGCACTGAAGCTTTCTTT
.	TRBV4-3	TRBJ2-7	few	CASSHSRGYEQYF	TGCGCCAGCAGCCATTCCAGGGGCTACGAGCAGTACTTC
TRBD2	TRBV4-3	TRBJ2-5	.	CASSHESGRAETQYF	TGCGCCAGCAGCCATGAAAGCGGGAGGGCAGAGACCCAGTACTTC
TRBD1	TRBV7-2	TRBJ2-3	.	CASSLPAPIGGSDTQYF	TGTGCCAGCAGCTTGCCCGCACCGATAGGGGGCTCAGATACGCAGTATTTT
.	TRBV4-2	TRBJ1-6	once	CASSQRAGDSPLHF	TGTGCCAGCAGCCAGAGAGCAGGGGATTCACCCCTCCACTTT
TRBD2	TRBV19	TRBJ2-1	.	CASSIDELAGVGNEQFF	TGTGCCAGTAGTATAGACGAGCTAGCGGGAGTCGGTAATGAGCAGTTCTTC